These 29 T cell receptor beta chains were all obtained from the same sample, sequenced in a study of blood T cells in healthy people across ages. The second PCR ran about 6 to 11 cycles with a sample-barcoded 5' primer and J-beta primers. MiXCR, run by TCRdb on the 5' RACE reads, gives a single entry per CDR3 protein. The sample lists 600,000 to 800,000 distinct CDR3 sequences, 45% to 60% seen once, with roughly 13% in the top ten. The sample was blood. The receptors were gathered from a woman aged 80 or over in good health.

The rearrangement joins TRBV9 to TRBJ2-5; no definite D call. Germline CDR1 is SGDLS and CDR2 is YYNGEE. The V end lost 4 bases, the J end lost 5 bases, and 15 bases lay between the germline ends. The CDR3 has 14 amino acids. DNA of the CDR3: TGTGCCAGCAGCCCGTTCCCGAGTAAGGAGACCCAGTACTTC. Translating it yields CASSPFPSKETQYF.

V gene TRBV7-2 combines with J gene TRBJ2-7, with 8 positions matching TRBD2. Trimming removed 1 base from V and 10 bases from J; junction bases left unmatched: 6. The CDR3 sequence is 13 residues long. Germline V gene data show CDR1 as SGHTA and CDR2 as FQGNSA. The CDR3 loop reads CASSLGLASFQYF. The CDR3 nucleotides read TGTGCCAGCAGCTTAGGACTAGCGAGTTTTCAGTACTTC.

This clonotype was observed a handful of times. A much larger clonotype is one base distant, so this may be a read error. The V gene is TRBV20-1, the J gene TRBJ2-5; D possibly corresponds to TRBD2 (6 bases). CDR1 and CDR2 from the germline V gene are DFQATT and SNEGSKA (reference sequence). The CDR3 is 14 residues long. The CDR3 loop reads CSARDTVGRMTRYF. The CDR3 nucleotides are TGCAGTGCTAGAGACACGGTGGGGAGGATGACCCGGTACTTC.

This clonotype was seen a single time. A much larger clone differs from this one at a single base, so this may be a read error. This CDR3 is CASSSQDAANEKLFF. The CDR3 bases are TGTGCCAGCAGTTCCCAGGACGCAGCTAATGAAAAACTGTTTTTT. The rearrangement uses TRBV12-3 or TRBV12-4 and TRBJ1-4; D not resolved. Trimming took 4 bases from V and 3 from J, leaving 12 bases between them. There are 15 residues in the CDR3.

The CDR3 region is CASSVGSAGATQYF. In DNA, the CDR3 is TGTGCCAGCAGCGTGGGTTCGGCGGGAGCAACCCAGTATTTT. The chain combines TRBV9 with TRBJ2-3; 7 bases are shared with TRBD2. Germline lookup yields CDR1 SGDLS and CDR2 YYNGEE. With V trimmed by 2 bases and J by 12 bases, 12 bases remained unmatched. This CDR3 is 14 amino acids long.

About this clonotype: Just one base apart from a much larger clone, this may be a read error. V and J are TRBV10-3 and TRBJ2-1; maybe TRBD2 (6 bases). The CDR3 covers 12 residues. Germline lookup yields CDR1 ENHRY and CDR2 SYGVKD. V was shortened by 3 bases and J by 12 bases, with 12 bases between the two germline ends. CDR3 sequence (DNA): TGTGCCATCAGTGATTGGAGGGACGGGCAGTTCTTC. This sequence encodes CAISDWRDGQFF.

CDR3 DNA: TGTGCCAGCAGTTTAAAACAGAGAATCGATTCACCCCTCCACTTT. Residues: CASSLKQRIDSPLHF. The chain has TRBV28 and TRBJ1-6; no reliable D call. Trimming cost V 2 bases and J 8 bases, with 13 bases left between them. The CDR3 spans 15 residues. In germline, CDR1 is MDHEN, CDR2 SYDVKM.

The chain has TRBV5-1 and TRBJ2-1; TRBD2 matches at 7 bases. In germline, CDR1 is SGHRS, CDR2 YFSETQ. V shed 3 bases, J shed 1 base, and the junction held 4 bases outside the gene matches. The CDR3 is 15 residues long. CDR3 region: CASSWYSGSYNEQFF. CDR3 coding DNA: TGCGCCAGCAGCTGGTATAGCGGGTCCTACAATGAGCAGTTCTTC.

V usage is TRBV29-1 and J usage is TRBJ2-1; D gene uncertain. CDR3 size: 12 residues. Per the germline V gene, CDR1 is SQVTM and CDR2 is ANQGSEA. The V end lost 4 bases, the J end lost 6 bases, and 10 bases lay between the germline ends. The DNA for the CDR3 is TGCAGCGTTGTTAGGATCCCCAATGAGCAGTTCTTC. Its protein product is CSVVRIPNEQFF.

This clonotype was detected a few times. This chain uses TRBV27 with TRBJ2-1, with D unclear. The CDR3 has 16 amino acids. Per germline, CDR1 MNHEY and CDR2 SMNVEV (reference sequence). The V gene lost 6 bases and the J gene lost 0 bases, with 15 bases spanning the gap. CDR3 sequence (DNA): TGTGCCAGCAGGTGGGGTTCCGAAAGCTCCTACAATGAGCAGTTCTTC. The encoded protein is CASRWGSESSYNEQFF.

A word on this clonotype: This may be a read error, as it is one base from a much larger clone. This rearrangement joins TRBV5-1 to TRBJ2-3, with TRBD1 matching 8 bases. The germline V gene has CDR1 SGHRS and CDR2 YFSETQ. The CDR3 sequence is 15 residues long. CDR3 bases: TGCGCCAGCAGCTTAGGACAGGGATTGACAGGTACGCAGTATTTT. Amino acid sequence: CASSLGQGLTGTQYF. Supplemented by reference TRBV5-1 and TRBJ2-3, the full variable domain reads KAGVTQTPRYLIKTRGQQVTLSCSPISGHRSVSWYQQTPGQGLQFLFEYFSETQRNKGNFPGRFSGRQFSNSRSEMNVSTLELGDSALYLCASSLGQGLTGTQYFGPGTRLTVL.

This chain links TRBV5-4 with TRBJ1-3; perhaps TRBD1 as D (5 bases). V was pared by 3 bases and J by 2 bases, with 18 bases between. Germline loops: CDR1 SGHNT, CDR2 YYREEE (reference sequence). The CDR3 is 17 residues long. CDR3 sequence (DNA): TGTGCCAGCAGCTCGAAATCGGATGGGGGAACTGGAAACACCATATATTTT. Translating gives CASSSKSDGGTGNTIYF.

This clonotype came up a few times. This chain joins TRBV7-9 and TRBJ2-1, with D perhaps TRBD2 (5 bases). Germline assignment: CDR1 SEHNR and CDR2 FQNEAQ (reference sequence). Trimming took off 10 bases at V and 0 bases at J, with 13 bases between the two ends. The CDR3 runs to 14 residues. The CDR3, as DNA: TGTGCCACCCCGAGGGCGCCCTCCTACAATGAGCAGTTCTTC. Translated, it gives CATPRAPSYNEQFF.

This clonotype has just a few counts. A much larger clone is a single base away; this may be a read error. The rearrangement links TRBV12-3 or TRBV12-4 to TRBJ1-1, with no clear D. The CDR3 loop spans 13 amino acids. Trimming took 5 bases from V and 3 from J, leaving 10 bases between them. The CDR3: CASSGDRHTEAFF. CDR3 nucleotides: TGTGCCAGCAGTGGTGACCGACACACTGAAGCTTTCTTT.

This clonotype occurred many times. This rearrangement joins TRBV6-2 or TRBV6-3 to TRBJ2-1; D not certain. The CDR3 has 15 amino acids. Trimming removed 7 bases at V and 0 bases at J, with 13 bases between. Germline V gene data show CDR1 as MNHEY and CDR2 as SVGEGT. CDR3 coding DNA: TGTGCCAGCATCCATGACGGAAGCTCCTACAATGAGCAGTTCTTC. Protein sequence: CASIHDGSSYNEQFF.

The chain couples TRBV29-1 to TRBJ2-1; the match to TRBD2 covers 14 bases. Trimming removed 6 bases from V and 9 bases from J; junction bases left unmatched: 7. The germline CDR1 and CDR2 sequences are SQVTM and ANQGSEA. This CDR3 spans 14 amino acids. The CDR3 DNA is TGCAGCGTCGAGAGAGGGACTAGCGGGGGTGAGCAGTTCTTC. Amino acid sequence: CSVERGTSGGEQFF.

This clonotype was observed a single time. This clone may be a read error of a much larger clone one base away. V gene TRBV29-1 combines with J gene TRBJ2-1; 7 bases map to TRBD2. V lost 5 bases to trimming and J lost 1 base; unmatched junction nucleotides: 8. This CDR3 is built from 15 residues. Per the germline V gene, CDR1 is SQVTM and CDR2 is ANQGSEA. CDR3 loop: CSVLPSGRSYNEQFF. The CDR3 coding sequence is TGCAGCGTTCTCCCCTCCGGGAGGTCCTACAATGAGCAGTTCTTC.

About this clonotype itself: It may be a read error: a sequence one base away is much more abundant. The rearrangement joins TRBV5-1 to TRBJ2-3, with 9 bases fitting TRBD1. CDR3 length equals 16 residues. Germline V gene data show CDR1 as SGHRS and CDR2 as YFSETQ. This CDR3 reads CASSLDRGLRSDTRYF. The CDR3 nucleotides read TGCGCCAGCAGCTTGGACAGGGGGCTCCGCTCAGATACGCGGTATTTT. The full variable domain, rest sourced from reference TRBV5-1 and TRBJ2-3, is KAGVTQTPRYLIKTRGQQVTLSCSPISGHRSVSWYQQTPGQGLQFLFEYFSETQRNKGNFPGRFSGRQFSNSRSEMNVSTLELGDSALYLCASSLDRGLRSDTRYFGPGTRLTVL.

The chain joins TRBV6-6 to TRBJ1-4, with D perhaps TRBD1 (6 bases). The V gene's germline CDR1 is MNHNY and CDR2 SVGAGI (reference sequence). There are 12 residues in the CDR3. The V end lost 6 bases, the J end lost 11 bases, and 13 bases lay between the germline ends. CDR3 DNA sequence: TGTGCCAGCAGCCAGGGGCGGGGGAAACTGTTTTTT. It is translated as CASSQGRGKLFF.

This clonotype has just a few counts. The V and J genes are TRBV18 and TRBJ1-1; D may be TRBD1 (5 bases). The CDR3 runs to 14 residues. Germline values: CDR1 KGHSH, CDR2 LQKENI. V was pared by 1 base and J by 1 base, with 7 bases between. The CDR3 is CASSPLDKNTEAFF. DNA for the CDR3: TGTGCCAGCTCACCACTGGACAAGAACACTGAAGCTTTCTTT.

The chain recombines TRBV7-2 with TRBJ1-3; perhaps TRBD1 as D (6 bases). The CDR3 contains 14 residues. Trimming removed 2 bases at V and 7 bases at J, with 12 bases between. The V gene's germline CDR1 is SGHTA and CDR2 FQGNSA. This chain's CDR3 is CASSLNRDGNTIYF. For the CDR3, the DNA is TGTGCCAGCAGCTTAAACAGGGATGGGAACACCATATATTTT. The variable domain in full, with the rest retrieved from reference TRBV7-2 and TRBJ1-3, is GAGVSQSPSNKVTEKGKDVELRCDPISGHTALYWYRQSLGQGLEFLIYFQGNSAPDKSGLPSDRFSAERTGGSVSTLTIQRTQQEDSAVYLCASSLNRDGNTIYFGEGSWLTVV.

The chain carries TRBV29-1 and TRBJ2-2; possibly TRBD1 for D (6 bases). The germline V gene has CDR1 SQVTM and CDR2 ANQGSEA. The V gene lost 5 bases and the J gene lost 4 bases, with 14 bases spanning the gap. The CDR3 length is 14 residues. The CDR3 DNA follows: TGCAGCGTTACAGGGTTCTTGGGCACCGGGGAGCTGTTTTTT. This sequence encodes CSVTGFLGTGELFF.

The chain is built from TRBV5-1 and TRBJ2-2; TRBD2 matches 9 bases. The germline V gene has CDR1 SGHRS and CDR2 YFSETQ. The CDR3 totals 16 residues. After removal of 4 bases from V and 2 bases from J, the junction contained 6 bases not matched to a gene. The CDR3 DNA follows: TGCGCCAGCAGCCGCCTAGCGGGACTTAACACCGGGGAGCTGTTTTTT. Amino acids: CASSRLAGLNTGELFF.

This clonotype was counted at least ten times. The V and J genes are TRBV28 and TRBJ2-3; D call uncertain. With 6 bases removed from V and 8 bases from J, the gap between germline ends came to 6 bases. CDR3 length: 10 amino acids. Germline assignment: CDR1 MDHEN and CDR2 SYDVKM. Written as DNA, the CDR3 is TGTGCCAGCAGCGGTGGTACGCAGTATTTT. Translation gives CASSGGTQYF.

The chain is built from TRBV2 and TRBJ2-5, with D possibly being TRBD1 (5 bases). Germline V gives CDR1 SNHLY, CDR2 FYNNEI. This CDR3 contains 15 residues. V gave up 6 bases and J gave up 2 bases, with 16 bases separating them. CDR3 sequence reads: CASSSPGMGQETQYF. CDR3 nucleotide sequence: TGTGCCAGCAGCTCACCAGGGATGGGGCAAGAGACCCAGTACTTC.

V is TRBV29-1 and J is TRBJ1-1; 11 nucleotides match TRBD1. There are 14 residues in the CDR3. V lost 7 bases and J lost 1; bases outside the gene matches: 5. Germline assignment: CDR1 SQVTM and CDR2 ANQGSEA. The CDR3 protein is CSAGQGAGNTEAFF. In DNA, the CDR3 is TGCAGCGCTGGACAGGGGGCCGGGAACACTGAAGCTTTCTTT.

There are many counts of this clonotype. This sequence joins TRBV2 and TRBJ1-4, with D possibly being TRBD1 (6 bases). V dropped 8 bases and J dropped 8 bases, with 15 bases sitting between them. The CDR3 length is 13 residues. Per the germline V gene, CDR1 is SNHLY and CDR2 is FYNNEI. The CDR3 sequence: CASEGQPQEKLFF. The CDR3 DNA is TGTGCCAGCGAAGGACAGCCTCAGGAAAAACTGTTTTTT.

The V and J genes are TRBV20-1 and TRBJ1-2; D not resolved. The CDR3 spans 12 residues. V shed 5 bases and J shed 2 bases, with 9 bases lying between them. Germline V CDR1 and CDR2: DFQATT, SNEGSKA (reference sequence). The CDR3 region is CSALRENYGYTF. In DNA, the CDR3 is TGCAGTGCTTTACGGGAAAACTATGGCTACACCTTC.

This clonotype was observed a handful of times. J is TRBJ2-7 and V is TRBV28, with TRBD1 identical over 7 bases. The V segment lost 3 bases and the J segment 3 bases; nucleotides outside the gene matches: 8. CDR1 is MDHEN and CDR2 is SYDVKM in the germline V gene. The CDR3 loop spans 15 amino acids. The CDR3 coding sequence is TGTGCCAGCAGTTTTGGTGACAGGGCACTCTACGAGCAGTACTTC. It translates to CASSFGDRALYEQYF.